Included here is one T cell receptor (beta chain) sequence, with context. This entry is derived from a study of breast tumors, draining lymph nodes, adjacent tissues. Germline V gene sequence: CDR1 DFQATT, CDR2 SNEGSKA (reference sequence). There are 14 residues in the CDR3. With 6 bases removed from V and 5 bases from J, the gap between germline ends came to 16 bases. TCRdb re-called the multiplex PCR reads with MiXCR, one entry per CDR3 protein. The sample contains about 150,000 distinct CDR3 sequences, about 33% of which appear only once. Breast cancer patients provided tissue from their axillary draining lymph nodes.

The chain links TRBV20-1 to TRBJ2-2, with D uncertain. Specimen: axillary lymph node tissue. The sequence was collected from a female donor with breast cancer. Some clones in this sample may be carry-over from other donors' samples. The CDR3 spells CSATGRFSTGELFF. The CDR3 DNA is TGCAGTGCCACCGGGCGGTTCTCGACCGGGGAGCTGTTTTTT.